A selection of T cell receptor beta chains follows, all from one sample in a study of shared clonotypes between healthy human individuals. Only in-frame clones appear in the TCRdb table, and some are missing; sequencing was by immunoSEQ multiplex PCR. Of about 2 million clones listed, around 96% are singletons. Material for sequencing was naive CD8+ T cells sorted from blood. The receptor set was obtained from a man in his late teens or twenties in good health. The CDR3 runs from the conserved cysteine through the conserved F or W. Fields, in order: J gene, D gene, clone size, V gene, CDR3 DNA, CDR3 protein. D genes are given only for firm matches. Some rows mark clone size as missing; the rest say once, few, many or name a class of expanded clone.

J gene: TRBJ2-2
D gene: -
clone size: few
V gene: TRBV28
CDR3 DNA: TGTGCCAGCAGTCAACCGAACACCGGGGAGCTGTTTTTT
CDR3 protein: CASSQPNTGELFF

J gene: TRBJ1-2
D gene: -
clone size: -
V gene: TRBV10-2
CDR3 DNA: TGCGCCAGCAGTGAGGGGAACGGAATTGGCTACACCTTC
CDR3 protein: CASSEGNGIGYTF

J gene: TRBJ1-1
D gene: -
clone size: -
V gene: TRBV4-1
CDR3 DNA: TGCGCCAGCAGCCAAGTAACCGGGGGGGACACTGAAGCTTTCTTT
CDR3 protein: CASSQVTGGDTEAFF

J gene: TRBJ1-1
D gene: TRBD1
clone size: -
V gene: TRBV6-5
CDR3 DNA: TGTGCCAGCAGTTCCTACAGGGGGAGCACTGAAGCTTTCTTT
CDR3 protein: CASSSYRGSTEAFF

J gene: TRBJ2-1
D gene: TRBD1
clone size: -
V gene: TRBV9
CDR3 DNA: TGTGCCAGCAGCGTAGGTGGACAGGTTTTGGGCTACAATGAGCAGTTCTTC
CDR3 protein: CASSVGGQVLGYNEQFF

J gene: TRBJ2-7
D gene: -
clone size: -
V gene: TRBV6-5
CDR3 DNA: TGTGCCAGCAGTTACGCGGATAGCTCCTACGGGCAGTACTTC
CDR3 protein: CASSYADSSYGQYF

J gene: TRBJ2-5
D gene: -
clone size: -
V gene: TRBV10-2
CDR3 DNA: TGCGCCAGCAAGTGGGCAGGAGTTCAAGAGACCCAGTACTTC
CDR3 protein: CASKWAGVQETQYF

J gene: TRBJ1-6
D gene: TRBD1
clone size: -
V gene: TRBV2
CDR3 DNA: TGTGCCAGCAGCGGTAACCGACAGGGCCTACGAGGGGATTCACCCCTCCACTTT
CDR3 protein: CASSGNRQGLRGDSPLHF

J gene: TRBJ2-5
D gene: TRBD2
clone size: -
V gene: TRBV5-6
CDR3 DNA: TGTGCCAGCAGCTTGGCCAGACTAGCGGAAGAGACCCAGTACTTC
CDR3 protein: CASSLARLAEETQYF

J gene: TRBJ2-2
D gene: -
clone size: -
V gene: TRBV7-9
CDR3 DNA: TGTGCCAGCAGCCCAGGGCAGGCGGGACCGAACACCGGGGAGCTGTTTTTT
CDR3 protein: CASSPGQAGPNTGELFF

J gene: TRBJ1-2
D gene: -
clone size: -
V gene: TRBV9
CDR3 DNA: TGTGCCAGCAATCCAGGCCATAACTATGGCTACACCTTC
CDR3 protein: CASNPGHNYGYTF

J gene: TRBJ1-4
D gene: -
clone size: -
V gene: TRBV2
CDR3 DNA: TGTGCCACCATCGAGCCTTTCACTAATGAAAAACTGTTTTTT
CDR3 protein: CATIEPFTNEKLFF

J gene: TRBJ2-7
D gene: -
clone size: -
V gene: TRBV6-5
CDR3 DNA: TGTGCCAGCAGTTACGCAGACTCCTACGAGCAGTACTTC
CDR3 protein: CASSYADSYEQYF

J gene: TRBJ1-4
D gene: -
clone size: -
V gene: TRBV27
CDR3 DNA: TGTGCCAGCAGTTCCCATAAAATGTTTTTT
CDR3 protein: CASSSHKMFF

J gene: TRBJ1-2
D gene: TRBD1
clone size: once
V gene: TRBV6-6
CDR3 DNA: TGTGCCAGCAGTTACGCCCGACAGGGGGACTATGGCTACACCTTC
CDR3 protein: CASSYARQGDYGYTF

J gene: TRBJ1-6
D gene: -
clone size: once
V gene: TRBV6-6
CDR3 DNA: TGTGCCAGCAGTTACTCCCCAAGCTCCTATAATTCACCCCTCCACTTT
CDR3 protein: CASSYSPSSYNSPLHF

J gene: TRBJ2-7
D gene: TRBD2
clone size: -
V gene: TRBV19
CDR3 DNA: TGTGCCAGTAGTATAGGTAGTACTAGCGGGAGGCTGTCCTACGAGCAGTACTTC
CDR3 protein: CASSIGSTSGRLSYEQYF

J gene: TRBJ2-5
D gene: TRBD1
clone size: -
V gene: TRBV4-1
CDR3 DNA: TGCGCCAGCAGCCAAGATTTGACAGGGGGCTTTGGAGAGACCCAGTACTTC
CDR3 protein: CASSQDLTGGFGETQYF

J gene: TRBJ1-1
D gene: -
clone size: -
V gene: TRBV7-9
CDR3 DNA: TGTGCCAGCAGCCATCCTCAGGGGACGGGCACTGAAGCTTTCTTT
CDR3 protein: CASSHPQGTGTEAFF

J gene: TRBJ2-7
D gene: -
clone size: -
V gene: TRBV27
CDR3 DNA: TGTGCCAGCAGTTTAGGGGGCCAGCGTGACGAGCAGTACTTC
CDR3 protein: CASSLGGQRDEQYF

J gene: TRBJ1-6
D gene: -
clone size: -
V gene: TRBV4-1
CDR3 DNA: TGCGCCAGCAGCCAAGGGAGAGGAAAACACGATATCCACTTT
CDR3 protein: CASSQGRGKHDIHF

J gene: TRBJ2-2
D gene: -
clone size: once
V gene: TRBV5-3
CDR3 DNA: TGTGCCAGAAGCTTCGGCGGAGAAATAAACACCGGGGAGCTGTTTTTT
CDR3 protein: CARSFGGEINTGELFF

J gene: TRBJ2-7
D gene: TRBD1
clone size: -
V gene: TRBV27
CDR3 DNA: TGTGCCAGCAGTTATAAACAGGGGCTCTACGAGCAGTACTTC
CDR3 protein: CASSYKQGLYEQYF

J gene: TRBJ2-3
D gene: TRBD1
clone size: once
V gene: TRBV7-6
CDR3 DNA: TGTGCCAGCAGTAAAACACAGGGGGCAGGAGATACGCAGTATTTT
CDR3 protein: CASSKTQGAGDTQYF

J gene: TRBJ2-4
D gene: -
clone size: -
V gene: TRBV9
CDR3 DNA: TGTGCCAGCAGCCCCCGACTAAGAAACATTCAGTACTTC
CDR3 protein: CASSPRLRNIQYF

J gene: TRBJ2-7
D gene: -
clone size: once
V gene: TRBV11-2
CDR3 DNA: TGTGCCAGCAGCTTAGGTCAACTGGAGTACTTC
CDR3 protein: CASSLGQLEYF

J gene: TRBJ1-2
D gene: -
clone size: -
V gene: TRBV5-1
CDR3 DNA: TGCGCCAGCAGGTCACTCAACACAGGGACTAACTATGGCTACACCTTC
CDR3 protein: CASRSLNTGTNYGYTF

J gene: TRBJ1-2
D gene: -
clone size: -
V gene: TRBV5-5
CDR3 DNA: TGTGCCAGCAGCTTGGCCTTCGAAGGCTATGGCTACACCTTC
CDR3 protein: CASSLAFEGYGYTF

J gene: TRBJ1-4
D gene: -
clone size: -
V gene: TRBV5-6
CDR3 DNA: TGTGCCAGCAGCTTGTCGGGGGGTGAAAAACTGTTTTTT
CDR3 protein: CASSLSGGEKLFF

J gene: TRBJ2-1
D gene: TRBD2
clone size: -
V gene: TRBV27
CDR3 DNA: TGTGCCAGCAGTACCCGGACTAGCGGGAGCAATGAGCAGTTCTTC
CDR3 protein: CASSTRTSGSNEQFF

J gene: TRBJ2-2
D gene: -
clone size: -
V gene: TRBV10-2
CDR3 DNA: TGCGCCAGCAGTGAGGGGACAAACACCGGGGAGCTGTTTTTT
CDR3 protein: CASSEGTNTGELFF

J gene: TRBJ2-7
D gene: TRBD1
clone size: -
V gene: TRBV5-4
CDR3 DNA: TGTGCCAGCAGCCGAGCGGGACAGGGCCTAGCCTACGAGCAGTACTTC
CDR3 protein: CASSRAGQGLAYEQYF

J gene: TRBJ2-7
D gene: -
clone size: -
V gene: TRBV6-5
CDR3 DNA: TGTGCCAGCAGTTACGGGGGCCCCGAGCAGTACTTC
CDR3 protein: CASSYGGPEQYF

J gene: TRBJ1-6
D gene: TRBD1
clone size: -
V gene: TRBV4-3
CDR3 DNA: TGCGCCAGCAGCCAACCTGGGACAGGAGATTCACCCCTCCACTTT
CDR3 protein: CASSQPGTGDSPLHF

J gene: TRBJ1-5
D gene: -
clone size: -
V gene: TRBV19
CDR3 DNA: TGTGCCAGTAGTATGGTGGGCGAAGGGCCCCAGCATTTT
CDR3 protein: CASSMVGEGPQHF

J gene: TRBJ2-1
D gene: -
clone size: -
V gene: TRBV7-9
CDR3 DNA: TGTGCCAGCAGCTTAGGAAGACAGTACAATGAGCAGTTCTTC
CDR3 protein: CASSLGRQYNEQFF

J gene: TRBJ2-4
D gene: TRBD1
clone size: -
V gene: TRBV28
CDR3 DNA: TGTGCCAGCAGTTTAGTTCAGGGGGTGGACATTCAGTACTTC
CDR3 protein: CASSLVQGVDIQYF

J gene: TRBJ2-7
D gene: TRBD1
clone size: -
V gene: TRBV27
CDR3 DNA: TGTGCCAGCAGTTTTTCTTCTGGACAGGTCGTCTACGAGCAGTACTTC
CDR3 protein: CASSFSSGQVVYEQYF

J gene: TRBJ1-1
D gene: -
clone size: -
V gene: TRBV5-6
CDR3 DNA: TGTGCCAGCAGCTTACAAGGCGGTTTCACTGAAGCTTTCTTT
CDR3 protein: CASSLQGGFTEAFF

J gene: TRBJ1-2
D gene: TRBD1
clone size: -
V gene: TRBV7-9
CDR3 DNA: TGTGCCAGCAGCTTAGGAAGCGGACAGGGCGGGTATGGCTACACCTTC
CDR3 protein: CASSLGSGQGGYGYTF

J gene: TRBJ1-1
D gene: -
clone size: -
V gene: TRBV4-1
CDR3 DNA: TGCGCCAGCAGCCTGACAGGTGGGATTGAAGCTTTCTTT
CDR3 protein: CASSLTGGIEAFF

J gene: TRBJ1-5
D gene: -
clone size: once
V gene: TRBV19
CDR3 DNA: TGTGCCAGTATGGCGCAGGGAGGTTCCCTCAATCAGCCCCAGCATTTT
CDR3 protein: CASMAQGGSLNQPQHF

J gene: TRBJ2-1
D gene: -
clone size: -
V gene: TRBV9
CDR3 DNA: TGTGCCAGCAGCGATAGCGGAGGCAGCTCCTACAATGAGCAGTTCTTC
CDR3 protein: CASSDSGGSSYNEQFF

J gene: TRBJ2-3
D gene: -
clone size: -
V gene: TRBV30
CDR3 DNA: TGTGCCTGGAGTGGGGGCGGAGGGTCCACAGATACGCAGTATTTT
CDR3 protein: CAWSGGGGSTDTQYF

J gene: TRBJ1-6
D gene: -
clone size: once
V gene: TRBV4-1
CDR3 DNA: TGCGCCAGCAGCCAAGACGCGGCTAACTATAATTCACCCCTCCACTTT
CDR3 protein: CASSQDAANYNSPLHF

J gene: TRBJ2-3
D gene: -
clone size: -
V gene: TRBV7-3
CDR3 DNA: TGTGCCAGCAGCTTGATCGGGGACCCCTTCGCAGATACGCAGTATTTT
CDR3 protein: CASSLIGDPFADTQYF

J gene: TRBJ2-7
D gene: TRBD2
clone size: -
V gene: TRBV4-1
CDR3 DNA: TGCGCCAGCAGCCAGCCCGGGACTAACCCGGCCTACGAGCAGTACTTC
CDR3 protein: CASSQPGTNPAYEQYF

J gene: TRBJ2-7
D gene: TRBD2
clone size: -
V gene: TRBV2
CDR3 DNA: TGTGCCAGCAGTGAACCTTGGGATACTAGCGGGGGCTACGAGCAGTACTTC
CDR3 protein: CASSEPWDTSGGYEQYF

J gene: TRBJ2-2
D gene: -
clone size: -
V gene: TRBV27
CDR3 DNA: TGTGCCAGCAGTTTATATCGAGACGGGGAGCTGTTTTTT
CDR3 protein: CASSLYRDGELFF

J gene: TRBJ1-2
D gene: -
clone size: once
V gene: TRBV13
CDR3 DNA: TGTGCCAGCAGCTCCTGGACAGACAACTATGGCTACACCTTC
CDR3 protein: CASSSWTDNYGYTF

J gene: TRBJ2-7
D gene: -
clone size: -
V gene: TRBV30
CDR3 DNA: TGTGCCTGGAGTGTTGGGGTGGGGGAGCAGTACTTC
CDR3 protein: CAWSVGVGEQYF

J gene: TRBJ1-1
D gene: -
clone size: -
V gene: TRBV27
CDR3 DNA: TGTGCCAGCAGTATCACAGGAGCTCTCACTGAAGCTTTCTTT
CDR3 protein: CASSITGALTEAFF

J gene: TRBJ1-6
D gene: -
clone size: -
V gene: TRBV6-5
CDR3 DNA: TGTGCCAGCAGTTACTGGGATGGGAATTCACCCCTCCACTTT
CDR3 protein: CASSYWDGNSPLHF

J gene: TRBJ2-7
D gene: -
clone size: -
V gene: TRBV27
CDR3 DNA: TGTGCCAGCAGTTTATCGCAGGGGCACGAGCAGTACTTC
CDR3 protein: CASSLSQGHEQYF

J gene: TRBJ2-7
D gene: -
clone size: -
V gene: TRBV27
CDR3 DNA: TGTGCCAGCAGTTCCCACTCAATCGAGCAGTACTTC
CDR3 protein: CASSSHSIEQYF

J gene: TRBJ2-3
D gene: -
clone size: -
V gene: TRBV28
CDR3 DNA: TGTGCCAGCAGTTTAGCCCCGCAGTATTTT
CDR3 protein: CASSLAPQYF

J gene: TRBJ2-5
D gene: -
clone size: -
V gene: TRBV5-1
CDR3 DNA: TGCGCCAGCAGCTTGGGACACTTACAAGAGACCCAGTACTTC
CDR3 protein: CASSLGHLQETQYF